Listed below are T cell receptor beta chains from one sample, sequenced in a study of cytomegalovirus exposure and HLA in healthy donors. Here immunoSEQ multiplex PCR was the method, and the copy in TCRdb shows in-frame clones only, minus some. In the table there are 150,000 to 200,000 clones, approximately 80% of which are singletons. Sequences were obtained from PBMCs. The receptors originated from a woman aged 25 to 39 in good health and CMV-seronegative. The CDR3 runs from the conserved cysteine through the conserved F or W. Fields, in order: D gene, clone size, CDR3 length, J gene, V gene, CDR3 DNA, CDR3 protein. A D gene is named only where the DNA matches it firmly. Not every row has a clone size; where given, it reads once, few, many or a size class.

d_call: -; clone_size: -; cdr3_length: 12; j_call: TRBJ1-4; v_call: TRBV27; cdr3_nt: TGTGCCAGCAGTTTCCGGGGGGAAAAACTGTTTTTT; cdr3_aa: CASSFRGEKLFF
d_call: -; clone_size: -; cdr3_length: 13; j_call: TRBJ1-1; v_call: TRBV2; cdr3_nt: TGTGCCAGCAGTGACAGGGATCTCACTGAAGCTTTCTTT; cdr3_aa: CASSDRDLTEAFF
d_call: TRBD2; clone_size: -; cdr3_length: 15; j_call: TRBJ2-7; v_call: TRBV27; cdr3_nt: TGTGCCAGCAGTTTAGGCGGGGGGGCCCGGTACGAGCAGTACTTC; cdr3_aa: CASSLGGGARYEQYF
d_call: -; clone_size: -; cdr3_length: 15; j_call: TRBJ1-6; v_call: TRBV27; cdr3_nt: TGTGCCAGCAGCCGTCAGTCCTCCTATAATTCACCCCTCCACTTT; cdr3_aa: CASSRQSSYNSPLHF
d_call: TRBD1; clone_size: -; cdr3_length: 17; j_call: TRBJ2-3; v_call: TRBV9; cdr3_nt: TGTGCCAGCAGCGTACAGACAGGGACGGGTCTGACAGATACGCAGTATTTT; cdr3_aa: CASSVQTGTGLTDTQYF
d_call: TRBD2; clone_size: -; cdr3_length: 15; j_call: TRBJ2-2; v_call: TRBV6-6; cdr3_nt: TGTGCCAGCAGGTCCCAGCGGGGGGGCACCGGGGAGCTGTTTTTT; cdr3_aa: CASRSQRGGTGELFF
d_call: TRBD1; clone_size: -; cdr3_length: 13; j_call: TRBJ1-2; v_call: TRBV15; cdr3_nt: TGTGCCACCAGCAGAACCACAGGGGGGGGCTACACCTTC; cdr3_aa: CATSRTTGGGYTF
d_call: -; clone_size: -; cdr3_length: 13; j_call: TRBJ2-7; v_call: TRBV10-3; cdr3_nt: TGTGCCATCAGTTCCGGGGAACTCTACGAGCAGTACTTC; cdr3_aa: CAISSGELYEQYF
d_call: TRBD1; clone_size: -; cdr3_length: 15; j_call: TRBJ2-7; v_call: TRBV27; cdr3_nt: TGTGCCAGCAGTTTATGGGGGACAGGGGGTAACGAGCAGTACTTC; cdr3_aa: CASSLWGTGGNEQYF
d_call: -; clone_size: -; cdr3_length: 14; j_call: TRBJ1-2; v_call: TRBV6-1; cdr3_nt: TGTGCCAGCAAAGGAGATCCCCCGAACTATGGCTACACCTTC; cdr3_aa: CASKGDPPNYGYTF
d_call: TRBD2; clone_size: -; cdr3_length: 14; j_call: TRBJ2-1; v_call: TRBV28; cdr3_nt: TGTGCCAGCAGATCTAGCGGGAGGGGCAATGAGCAGTTCTTC; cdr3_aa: CASRSSGRGNEQFF
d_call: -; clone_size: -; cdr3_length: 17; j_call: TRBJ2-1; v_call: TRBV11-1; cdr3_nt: TGTGCCAGCAGCTTAGATATTACTGAGTATACCTACAATGAGCAGTTCTTC; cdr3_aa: CASSLDITEYTYNEQFF
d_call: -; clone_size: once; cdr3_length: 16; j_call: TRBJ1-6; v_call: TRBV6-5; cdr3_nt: TGTGCCAGCAGTTACTCGGGAGGGGGTGGTCGTTCACCCCTCCACTTT; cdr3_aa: CASSYSGGGGRSPLHF
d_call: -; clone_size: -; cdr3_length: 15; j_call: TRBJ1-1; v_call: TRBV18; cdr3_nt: TGTGCCAGCTCACCTTCGGGGTCTGGCGACACTGAAGCTTTCTTT; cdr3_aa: CASSPSGSGDTEAFF
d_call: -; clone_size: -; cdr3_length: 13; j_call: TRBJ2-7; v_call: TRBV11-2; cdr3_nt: TGTGCCAGCAGCCTGGGGGCCGGGTACGAGCAGTACTTC; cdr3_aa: CASSLGAGYEQYF
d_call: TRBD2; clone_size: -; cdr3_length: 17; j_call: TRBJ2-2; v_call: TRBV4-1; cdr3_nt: TGCGCCAGCAGCCAAGAGTCAGGACTAGCGGTCACCGGGGAGCTGTTTTTT; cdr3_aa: CASSQESGLAVTGELFF
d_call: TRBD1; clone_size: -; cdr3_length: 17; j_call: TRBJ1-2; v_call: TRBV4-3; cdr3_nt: TGCGCCAGCAGCCAATTATGGGGGACAGGGGACGACTATGGCTACACCTTC; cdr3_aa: CASSQLWGTGDDYGYTF
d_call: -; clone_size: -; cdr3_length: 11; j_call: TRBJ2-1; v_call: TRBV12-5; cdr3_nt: TGTGCTAGTGCCCTATACAATGAGCAGTTCTTC; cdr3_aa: CASALYNEQFF
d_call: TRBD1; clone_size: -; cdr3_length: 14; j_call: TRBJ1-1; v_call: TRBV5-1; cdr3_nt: TGCGCCAGCAGCCAGGACAGGGGCTTCACTGAAGCTTTCTTT; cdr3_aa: CASSQDRGFTEAFF
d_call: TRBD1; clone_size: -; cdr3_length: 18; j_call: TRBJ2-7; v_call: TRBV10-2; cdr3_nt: TGCGCCAGCAGTGAGCCGGGACAGGGGGCGCTGGGATCCTACGAGCAGTACTTC; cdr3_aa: CASSEPGQGALGSYEQYF
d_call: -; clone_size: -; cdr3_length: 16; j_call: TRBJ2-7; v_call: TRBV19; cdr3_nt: TGTGCCAGTAGTGCCTCGGGTCCCCCGGCAACCTACGAGCAGTACTTC; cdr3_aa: CASSASGPPATYEQYF
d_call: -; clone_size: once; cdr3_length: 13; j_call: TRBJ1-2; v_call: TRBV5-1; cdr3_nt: TGCGCCAGCAGCCTTGCAGGGAGGGGAGGCTACACCTTC; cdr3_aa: CASSLAGRGGYTF
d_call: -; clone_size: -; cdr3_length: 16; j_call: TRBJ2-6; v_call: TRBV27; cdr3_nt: TGTGCCAGCAGTTCCCACCCCCCGGCTGGGGCCAACGTCCTGACTTTC; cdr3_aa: CASSSHPPAGANVLTF
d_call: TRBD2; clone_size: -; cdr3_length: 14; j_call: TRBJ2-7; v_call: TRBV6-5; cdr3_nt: TGTGCCAGCACCGGACTAGCGGGAGGGTCCGAGCAGTACTTC; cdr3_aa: CASTGLAGGSEQYF
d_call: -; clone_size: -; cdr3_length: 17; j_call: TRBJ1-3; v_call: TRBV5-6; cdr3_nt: TGTGCCAGCAGCTTTGGGCCGCTCGGTACCTCTGGAAACACCATATATTTT; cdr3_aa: CASSFGPLGTSGNTIYF
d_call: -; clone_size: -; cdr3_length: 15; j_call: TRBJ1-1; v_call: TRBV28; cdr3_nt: TGTGCCAGCAGTTTAGCGACAGCTCCAGTGGCTGAAGCTTTCTTT; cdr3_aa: CASSLATAPVAEAFF
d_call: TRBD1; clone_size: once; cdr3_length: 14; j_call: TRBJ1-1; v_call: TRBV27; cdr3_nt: TGTGCCAGCAAACCACGGGACAGGGACACTGAAGCTTTCTTT; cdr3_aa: CASKPRDRDTEAFF
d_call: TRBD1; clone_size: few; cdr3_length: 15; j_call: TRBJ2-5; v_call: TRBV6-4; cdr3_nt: TGTGCCAGCAGTCGGACAGGGGACTTACAAGAGACCCAGTACTTC; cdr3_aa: CASSRTGDLQETQYF
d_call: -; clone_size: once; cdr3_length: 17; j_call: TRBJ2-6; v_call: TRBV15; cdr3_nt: TGTGCCACCAGCAGCCTACCGTCAGGGGCCGGGGCCAACGTCCTGACTTTC; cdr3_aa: CATSSLPSGAGANVLTF
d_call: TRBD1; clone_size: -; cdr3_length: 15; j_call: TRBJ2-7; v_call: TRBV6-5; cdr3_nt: TGTGCCAGCAACCAAGGGACAGGGGGCGGATACGAGCAGTACTTC; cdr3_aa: CASNQGTGGGYEQYF
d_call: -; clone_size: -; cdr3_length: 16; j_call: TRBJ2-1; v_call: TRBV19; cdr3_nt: TGTGCCAGTAGTATTCGGGGTAGCGGCCGATACAATGAGCAGTTCTTC; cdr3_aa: CASSIRGSGRYNEQFF
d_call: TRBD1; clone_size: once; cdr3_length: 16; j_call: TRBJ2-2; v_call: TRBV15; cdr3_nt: TGTGCCACCAGCAGACCCGGGACAGACCTCACCGGGGAGCTGTTTTTT; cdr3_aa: CATSRPGTDLTGELFF
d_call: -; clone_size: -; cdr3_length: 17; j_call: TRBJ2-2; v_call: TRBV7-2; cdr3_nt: TGTGCCAGCAGCTTAGTGGTCGGCGGTGCGAACACCGGGGAGCTGTTTTTT; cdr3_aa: CASSLVVGGANTGELFF
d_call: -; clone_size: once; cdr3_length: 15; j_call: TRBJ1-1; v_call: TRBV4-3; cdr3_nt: TGCGCCAGCAGCCGAGACCTCCAGGGTAACACTGAAGCTTTCTTT; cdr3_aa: CASSRDLQGNTEAFF
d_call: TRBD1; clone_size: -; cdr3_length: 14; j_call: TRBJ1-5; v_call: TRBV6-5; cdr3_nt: TGTGCCAGCAGTCGGGACAGGGGAGATCAGCCCCAGCATTTT; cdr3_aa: CASSRDRGDQPQHF
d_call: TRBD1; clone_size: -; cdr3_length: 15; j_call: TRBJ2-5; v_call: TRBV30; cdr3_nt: TGTGCCTGGAATCGAGGGGGCGCTCAATGGGAGACCCAGTACTTC; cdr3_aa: CAWNRGGAQWETQYF
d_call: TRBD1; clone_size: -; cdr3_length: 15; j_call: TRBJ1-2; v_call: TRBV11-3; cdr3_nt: TGTGCCAGCAGCTTAAGGGGACAGGGGGGCTATGGCTACACCTTC; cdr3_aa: CASSLRGQGGYGYTF
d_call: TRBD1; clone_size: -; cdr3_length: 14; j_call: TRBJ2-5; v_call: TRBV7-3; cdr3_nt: TGTGCCAGCAGCCGGACAGGGGACCAAGAGACCCAGTACTTC; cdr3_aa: CASSRTGDQETQYF